This passage covers 9 T cell receptor beta chains from one sample sequenced in a study of radiotherapy plus CTLA-4 blockade in lung cancer. Method: immunoSEQ multiplex PCR; TCRdb's copy keeps in-frame clones and lacks some. The table includes around 70,000 clones, around 81% detected once. Here the sequenced sample was peripheral blood, taken from a patient treated with radiotherapy plus ipilimumab. These receptors originate from a human donor with non-small cell lung cancer who had a partial response to radiotherapy plus ipilimumab.

The genes are TRBV5-1 and TRBJ2-5; 11 positions match TRBD2. The closer fit of TRBJ2-7 to the DNA end suggests the J call may be wrong. The CDR3 is 15 residues long. The germline CDR1 and CDR2 sequences are SGHRS and YFSETQ. The CDR3 reads CASSFGTSGSYEQYF. CDR3 nucleotides: TGCGCCAGCAGCTTTGGGACTAGCGGTTCCTACGAGCAGTACTTC.

CDR3 sequence: CASSFGLAGPNNEQFF. CDR3 bases: TGTGCCAGCAGCTTTGGACTAGCGGGACCAAACAATGAGCAGTTCTTC. The V and J genes are TRBV5-4 and TRBJ2-1; TRBD2 matches at 12 bases. V dropped 2 bases and J dropped 5; count of bases not matched to a gene: 5. CDR3 length: 16 amino acids. Germline V gene sequence: CDR1 SGHNT, CDR2 YYREEE (reference sequence).

The rearrangement joins TRBV18 to TRBJ1-1, with TRBD1 identical over 7 bases. Germline loops: CDR1 KGHSH, CDR2 LQKENI. J lost 3 bases, V lost 6 bases, and 4 bases had no gene match. The CDR3 has 13 amino acids. The CDR3 region is CASSPGTDTEAFF. The DNA for the CDR3 is TGTGCCAGCTCCCCTGGGACAGACACTGAAGCTTTCTTT.

The chain carries TRBV10-3 and TRBJ2-5, with D possibly TRBD1 on 5 matching bases. The germline V gene encodes CDR1 ENHRY and CDR2 SYGVKD. The CDR3 consists of 12 residues. V was trimmed by 2 bases and J by 4 bases, leaving 5 bases between them. The CDR3 DNA sequence: TGTGCCATCAGTGAGAGGGGAGAGACCCAGTACTTC. Translated, it gives CAISERGETQYF.

The chain is built from TRBV11-2 and TRBJ1-6; maybe TRBD1 (6 bases). V lost 5 bases, J lost 7 bases, and 15 bases lay in between. This CDR3 region has 15 residues. CDR1 and CDR2 from the germline V gene are SGHAT and FQNNGV. The CDR3 sequence: CASSGYREMNSPLHF. CDR3 bases: TGTGCCAGCAGCGGCTACAGGGAAATGAATTCACCCCTCCACTTT.

V is TRBV7-8 and J is TRBJ2-3; the match to TRBD1 covers 9 bases. Germline trimming cut 10 bases from V and 0 bases from J; bases unmatched to any gene: 5. The CDR3 is made up of 14 amino acids. From germline, CDR1 is SGHVS and CDR2 FQNEAQ. CDR3 DNA: TGTGCCACCACGACAGGGGGAAGCACAGATACGCAGTATTTT. Translation: CATTTGGSTDTQYF.

This chain connects TRBV27 to TRBJ2-3; 7 nucleotides match TRBD2. J was trimmed by 2 bases and V by 7 bases; bases with no gene match: 9. Germline V gene data show CDR1 as MNHEY and CDR2 as SMNVEV (reference sequence). This CDR3 comprises 15 residues. This chain's CDR3 is CASKGIAGYTDTQYF. As DNA, the CDR3 is TGTGCCAGCAAGGGAATAGCGGGTTACACAGATACGCAGTATTTT.

V usage is TRBV18 and J usage is TRBJ2-3; 7 bases align to TRBD1. With 3 bases clipped from V and 4 bases from J, the junction kept 10 bases outside the gene matches. Germline values: CDR1 KGHSH, CDR2 LQKENI. The CDR3 has 16 residues. The DNA of the CDR3 is TGTGCCAGCTCACCCGCCGGGACAGTGGGCCCAGATACGCAGTATTTT. Encoded protein: CASSPAGTVGPDTQYF.

The chain has TRBV7-3 and TRBJ2-2; D is unresolved. V was pared by 2 bases and J by 4 bases, with 17 bases between. The germline V gene has CDR1 SGHTA and CDR2 FQGTGA. The CDR3 is 17 amino acids. CDR3 region: CASSLSPPASGTGELFF. CDR3 coding DNA: TGTGCCAGCAGCTTATCCCCTCCAGCGTCGGGCACCGGGGAGCTGTTTTTT.